This T cell receptor (beta chain) was captured by sequencing in a study of relationships among human T cell subsets. TCR alpha and beta CDR3s were amplified from mRNA by semiquantitative ARM-PCR. Exponential amplification used communal superprimers after tagged nested gene-specific primers in ARM-PCR. TCRdb used MiXCR to reprocess the multiplex PCR reads, holding one entry per CDR3 protein. The table records approximately 7,300 distinct CDR3 sequences, roughly 68% of them present only once. Naive plus transitional T cells were isolated with anti-CD45RA microbeads from pooled CD4+ and CD8+ T cells. Study findings and constraints: Bead-based sorting did not rule out CD4+CD8+ double-positive cells.

About this clonotype: Its antigen is still unknown.

The sequence derives from a man aged 35-49 years in good health. The sample consisted of naive and transitional (CD45RA+) T cells sorted from blood.

CDR3 DNA sequence: TGCAGTGCTAGAGAGGGGTTGGGGAACACTGAAGCTTTCTTT. Protein: CSAREGLGNTEAFF. The chain combines TRBV20-1 with TRBJ1-1; D ambiguous. CDR3 length equals 14 residues. Trimming pared 0 bases from V and 1 base from J, leaving 9 bases between. Germline CDR1 reads DFQATT; CDR2 reads SNEGSKA (reference sequence).